A single sample is the source of the 14 T cell receptor beta chains below, sequenced in a study. TCRdb reanalysed the 5' RACE reads using MiXCR and keeps one entry per CDR3 protein. The data contain 8,500 to 13,000 distinct CDR3 sequences, under 20% of them singletons. Treg sorting used a CD4+CD25+CD127-/low gate. The sequencing input was Tregs sorted from a lymph node. These receptors originate from a female donor with breast cancer.

This clonotype qualifies as medium-sized. The CDR3: CASNSNKNIQYF. CDR3 sequence (DNA): TGCGCCAGCAATTCGAACAAAAACATTCAGTACTTC. V usage is TRBV5-1 and J usage is TRBJ2-4; D remains unclear. Looked up from germline, CDR1 is SGHRS and CDR2 is YFSETQ. The ends were cut back, 6 bases at V and 3 bases at J, with 7 bases in the middle. The length of the CDR3 is 12 residues. The full variable domain, completed using reference TRBV5-1 and TRBJ2-4, is KAGVTQTPRYLIKTRGQQVTLSCSPISGHRSVSWYQQTPGQGLQFLFEYFSETQRNKGNFPGRFSGRQFSNSRSEMNVSTLELGDSALYLCASNSNKNIQYFGAGTRLSVL.

This clonotype was observed at least ten times. This sequence joins TRBV25-1 and TRBJ2-1; D is perhaps TRBD1 or TRBD2 (5 bases each). Germline V CDR1 and CDR2: MGHDK, SYGVNS. Trimming cost V 5 bases and J 7 bases, with 15 bases left between them. This CDR3 is 14 amino acids long. Here the CDR3 DNA reads TGTGCCAGCAGTCATCCCGGGGCGCAGAATGAGCAGTTCTTC. Translation gives CASSHPGAQNEQFF.

By share of the sample, this clonotype is medium-sized. In DNA, the CDR3 is TGTGCCAGCAGCTCGGGACCGCCCGCGAATACGCAGTATTTT. Amino acid sequence: CASSSGPPANTQYF. The chain carries TRBV7-2 and TRBJ2-3; D may correspond to TRBD1 or TRBD2 (5 bases each). Deletions cut 4 bases from V and 7 bases from J, with 15 bases between. This CDR3 spans 14 amino acids. Germline lookup yields CDR1 SGHTA and CDR2 FQGNSA.

This clonotype was counted ten times or more. V and J are TRBV4-1 and TRBJ1-5; D might be TRBD1 (5 bases). Germline CDR1 reads MGHRA; CDR2 reads YSYEKL. This CDR3 has 14 residues. Trimming pared 2 bases from V and 6 bases from J, leaving 11 bases between. CDR3 residues: CASSQYRITQPQHF. CDR3 bases: TGCGCCAGCAGCCAATACAGGATAACTCAGCCCCAGCATTTT.

Worth noting for this clonotype: It may be a read error: a sequence one base away is much more abundant. This rearrangement joins TRBV5-1 to TRBJ1-6; possible D gene TRBD1, 5 bases. This CDR3 is 16 amino acids long. Germline CDR1 is SGHRS and CDR2 is YFSETQ. CDR3 sequence reads: CASSSGASSHNSPLHF. Written as DNA, the CDR3 is TGCGCCAGCAGCTCTGGGGCCTCCTCCCATAATTCACCCCTCCACTTT.

Sample share makes this clonotype medium-sized. The chain employs TRBV7-9 and TRBJ1-2; 7 nucleotides line up with TRBD1. Germline V gene sequence: CDR1 SEHNR, CDR2 FQNEAQ (reference sequence). The CDR3 loop spans 13 amino acids. V was pared by 5 bases and J by 8 bases, with 8 bases of the junction left unmatched. The CDR3 region is CASSDLRGLGYTF. In nucleotides, the CDR3 is TGTGCCAGCAGCGATCTAAGGGGGCTAGGCTACACCTTC.

There are many counts of this clonotype. The genes are TRBV5-1 and TRBJ2-1, with unresolved D. Trimming removed 3 bases from V and 0 bases from J, with 10 bases in between. Germline assignment: CDR1 SGHRS and CDR2 YFSETQ. This CDR3 contains 15 residues. The DNA of the CDR3 is TGCGCCAGCAGCTCTGGCACCAGCTCCTACAATGAGCAGTTCTTC. Residues: CASSSGTSSYNEQFF. The full variable domain, with the rest looked up from reference TRBV5-1 and TRBJ2-1, is KAGVTQTPRYLIKTRGQQVTLSCSPISGHRSVSWYQQTPGQGLQFLFEYFSETQRNKGNFPGRFSGRQFSNSRSEMNVSTLELGDSALYLCASSSGTSSYNEQFFGPGTRLTVL.

By share of the sample, this clonotype is medium-sized. The rearrangement uses TRBV29-1 and TRBJ1-1; no firm D call. Trimming cost V 7 bases and J 3 bases, with 6 bases left between them. The CDR3 runs 10 residues. CDR1 is SQVTM, CDR2 ANQGSEA, per germline. As DNA, the CDR3 is TGCAGCGCCCGAGACACTGAAGCTTTCTTT. This sequence encodes CSARDTEAFF.

This clonotype is classed as medium-sized. The rearrangement joins TRBV5-1 to TRBJ1-1; perhaps TRBD1 as D (6 bases). The V and J ends lost 0 bases and 5 bases respectively, with 11 bases between them. The CDR3 extends over 14 amino acids. Germline V gene lookup returns CDR1 SGHRS and CDR2 YFSETQ. The CDR3 spells CASSLGQDRTEAFF. The CDR3 DNA is TGCGCCAGCAGCTTGGGACAGGATAGAACTGAAGCTTTCTTT.

A note on this clonotype: A single base separates this from a much larger clone, so it may be a read error. This chain links TRBV28 with TRBJ1-2, with a tentative D call TRBD1 (5 bases). The CDR3 extends over 14 amino acids. From germline, CDR1 is MDHEN and CDR2 SYDVKM. V was pared by 5 bases and J by 5 bases, with 15 bases between. CDR3 in amino acids: CASSRGTNLYGYTF. The CDR3 DNA follows: TGTGCCAGCAGTCGGGGCACCAACCTTTATGGCTACACCTTC.

In its sample, this clonotype is medium-sized. The chain has TRBV5-1 and TRBJ1-1; D remains unclear. The germline gives CDR1 SGHRS, CDR2 YFSETQ. The CDR3 has 16 residues. Between the trimmed V and J ends, which lost 0 bases and 4 bases, there was a span of 16 bases. The CDR3 is CASSLATLGGGTEAFF. CDR3 DNA sequence: TGCGCCAGCAGCTTGGCCACCCTAGGAGGTGGCACTGAAGCTTTCTTT.

This clonotype is labeled as medium-sized. The V call is TRBV5-5, the J call TRBJ2-3; no definite D call. Germline assignment: CDR1 SGHKS and CDR2 YYEKEE (reference sequence). The CDR3 is made up of 14 amino acids. The V end lost 2 bases, the J end lost 1 base, and 8 bases lay between the germline ends. As DNA, the CDR3 is TGTGCCAGCAGCTTCTTTTCGGGCACAGATACGCAGTATTTT. Encoded protein: CASSFFSGTDTQYF.

The sample holds a few counts of this clonotype. The J gene is TRBJ2-1, the V gene TRBV20-1, with 9 positions matching TRBD2. V lost 6 bases, J lost 6 bases, and 12 bases stayed unmatched. Germline V lookup: CDR1 DFQATT, CDR2 SNEGSKA (reference sequence). The CDR3 is 15 amino acids. In nucleotides, the CDR3 is TGCAGTGCCAGCGCGGCGAGCGGGAGGAGCAATGAGCAGTTCTTC. Translating gives CSASAASGRSNEQFF.

This clonotype is labeled as medium-sized. The V gene is TRBV12-3 or TRBV12-4, the J gene TRBJ1-1; D gene unclear. Trimming removed 3 bases at V and 3 bases at J, with 5 bases between. The CDR3 sequence is 12 residues long. CDR3 sequence reads: CASSFLDTEAFF. For the CDR3, the DNA is TGTGCCAGCAGTTTCCTGGACACTGAAGCTTTCTTT.